The clone carrying this TCR beta chain was found many times. This record comes from a study of T cells in Graves' hyperthyroidism and ophthalmopathy. Template material for amplifying TCR beta CDR3 regions consisted of RNA transcripts. Researchers ran a first-round RT-PCR on the TCR CDR3 using the HTBI primer set. One entry per CDR3 protein, called by TCRdb with MiXCR from the multiplex PCR reads. In the table there are 450,000 to 650,000 distinct CDR3 sequences, 14% of which are singletons. Trimming cost V 3 bases and J 1 base, with 10 bases left between them. Germline V gene data show CDR1 as SGHTA and CDR2 as FQGNSA. This CDR3 region has 15 residues.

Specimen: blood. The sequence derives from a woman aged 18-35 years with Graves' ophthalmopathy. This chain joins TRBV7-2 and TRBJ2-1; D gene uncertain. CDR3 nucleotide sequence: TGTGCCAGCAGCTTCGGCCCCGGATCCTACAATGAGCAGTTCTTC. Translation gives CASSFGPGSYNEQFF.